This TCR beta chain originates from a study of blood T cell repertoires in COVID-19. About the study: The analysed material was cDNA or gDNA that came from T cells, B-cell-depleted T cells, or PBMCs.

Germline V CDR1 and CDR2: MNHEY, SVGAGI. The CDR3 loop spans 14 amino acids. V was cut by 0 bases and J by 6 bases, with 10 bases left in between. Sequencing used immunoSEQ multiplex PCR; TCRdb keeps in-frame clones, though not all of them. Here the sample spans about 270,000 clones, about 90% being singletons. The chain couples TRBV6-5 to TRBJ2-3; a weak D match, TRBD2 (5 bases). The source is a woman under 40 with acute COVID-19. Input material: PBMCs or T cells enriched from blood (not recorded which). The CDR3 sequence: CASSYSESGDTQYF. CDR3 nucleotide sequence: TGTGCCAGCAGTTACTCTGAATCGGGGGATACGCAGTATTTT.